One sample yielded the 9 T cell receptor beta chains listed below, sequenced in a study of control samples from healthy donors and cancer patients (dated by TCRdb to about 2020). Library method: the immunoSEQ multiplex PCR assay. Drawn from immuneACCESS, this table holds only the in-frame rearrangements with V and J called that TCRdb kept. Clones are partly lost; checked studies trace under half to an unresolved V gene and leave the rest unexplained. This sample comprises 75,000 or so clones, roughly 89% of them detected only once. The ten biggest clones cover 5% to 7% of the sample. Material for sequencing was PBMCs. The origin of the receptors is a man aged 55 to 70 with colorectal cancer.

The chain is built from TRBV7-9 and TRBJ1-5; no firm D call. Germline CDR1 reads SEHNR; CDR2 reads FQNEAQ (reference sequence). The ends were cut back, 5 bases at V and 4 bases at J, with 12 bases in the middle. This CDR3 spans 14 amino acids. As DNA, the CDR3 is TGTGCCAGCAGCCCCGAGTTAGGAAATCAGCCCCAGCATTTT. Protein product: CASSPELGNQPQHF.

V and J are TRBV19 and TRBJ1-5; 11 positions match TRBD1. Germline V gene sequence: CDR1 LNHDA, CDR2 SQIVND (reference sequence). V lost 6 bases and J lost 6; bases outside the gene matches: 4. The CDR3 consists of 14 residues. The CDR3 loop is CASRGTGGSQPQHF. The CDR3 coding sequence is TGTGCCAGTAGAGGGACAGGGGGGTCTCAGCCCCAGCATTTT.

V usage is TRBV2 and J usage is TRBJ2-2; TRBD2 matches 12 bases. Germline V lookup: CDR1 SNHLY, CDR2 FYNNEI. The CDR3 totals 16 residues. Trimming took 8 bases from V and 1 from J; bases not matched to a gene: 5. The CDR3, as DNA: TGTGCCAGCCAAAGGGGACTAGCGGGGAACACCGGGGAGCTGTTTTTT. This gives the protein CASQRGLAGNTGELFF.

The CDR3 DNA reads TGTGCCAGCAGTCCTAGCGGGGGGGTTCTAGAGACCCAGTACTTC. Its translation is CASSPSGGVLETQYF. This rearrangement joins TRBV2 to TRBJ2-5, with TRBD2 matching 12 bases. Germline CDR1 SNHLY, CDR2 FYNNEI. CDR3 length: 15 residues. J lost 4 bases, V lost 5 bases, and 5 bases had no gene match.

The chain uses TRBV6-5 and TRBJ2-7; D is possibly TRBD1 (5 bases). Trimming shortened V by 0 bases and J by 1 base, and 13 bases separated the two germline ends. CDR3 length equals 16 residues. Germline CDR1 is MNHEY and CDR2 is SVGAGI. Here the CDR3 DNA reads TGTGCCAGCAGTTACTCCCCCGACAGCGCGTCCTACGAGCAGTACTTC. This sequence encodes CASSYSPDSASYEQYF.

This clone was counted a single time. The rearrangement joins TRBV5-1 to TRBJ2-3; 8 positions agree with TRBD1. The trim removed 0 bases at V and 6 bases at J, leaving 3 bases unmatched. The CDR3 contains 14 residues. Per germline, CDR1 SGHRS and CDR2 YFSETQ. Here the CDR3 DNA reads TGCGCCAGCAGCTTGGGGGACAGGTTCGATACGCAGTATTTT. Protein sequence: CASSLGDRFDTQYF.

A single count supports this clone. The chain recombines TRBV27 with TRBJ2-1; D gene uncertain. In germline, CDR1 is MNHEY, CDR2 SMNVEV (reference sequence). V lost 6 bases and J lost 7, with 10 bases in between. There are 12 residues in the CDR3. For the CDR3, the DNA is TGTGCCAGCAGCTTTCTAGGGAATGAGCAGTTCTTC. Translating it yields CASSFLGNEQFF.

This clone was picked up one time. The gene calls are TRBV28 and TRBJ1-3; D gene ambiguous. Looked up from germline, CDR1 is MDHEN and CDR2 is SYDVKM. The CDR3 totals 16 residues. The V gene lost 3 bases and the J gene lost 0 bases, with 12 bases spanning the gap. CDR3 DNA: TGTGCCAGCAGTTTGGCAGCTAGTTACTCTGGAAACACCATATATTTT. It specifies CASSLAASYSGNTIYF. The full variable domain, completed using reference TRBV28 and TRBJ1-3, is DVKVTQSSRYLVKRTGEKVFLECVQDMDHENMFWYRQDPGLGLRLIYFSYDVKMKEKGDIPEGYSVSREKKERFSLILESASTNQTSMYLCASSLAASYSGNTIYFGEGSWLTVV.

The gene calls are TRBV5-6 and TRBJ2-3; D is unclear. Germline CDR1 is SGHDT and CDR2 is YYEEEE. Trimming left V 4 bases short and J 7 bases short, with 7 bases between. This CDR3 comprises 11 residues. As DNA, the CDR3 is TGTGCCAGCAGCCTTTGGTATACGCAGTATTTT. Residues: CASSLWYTQYF.